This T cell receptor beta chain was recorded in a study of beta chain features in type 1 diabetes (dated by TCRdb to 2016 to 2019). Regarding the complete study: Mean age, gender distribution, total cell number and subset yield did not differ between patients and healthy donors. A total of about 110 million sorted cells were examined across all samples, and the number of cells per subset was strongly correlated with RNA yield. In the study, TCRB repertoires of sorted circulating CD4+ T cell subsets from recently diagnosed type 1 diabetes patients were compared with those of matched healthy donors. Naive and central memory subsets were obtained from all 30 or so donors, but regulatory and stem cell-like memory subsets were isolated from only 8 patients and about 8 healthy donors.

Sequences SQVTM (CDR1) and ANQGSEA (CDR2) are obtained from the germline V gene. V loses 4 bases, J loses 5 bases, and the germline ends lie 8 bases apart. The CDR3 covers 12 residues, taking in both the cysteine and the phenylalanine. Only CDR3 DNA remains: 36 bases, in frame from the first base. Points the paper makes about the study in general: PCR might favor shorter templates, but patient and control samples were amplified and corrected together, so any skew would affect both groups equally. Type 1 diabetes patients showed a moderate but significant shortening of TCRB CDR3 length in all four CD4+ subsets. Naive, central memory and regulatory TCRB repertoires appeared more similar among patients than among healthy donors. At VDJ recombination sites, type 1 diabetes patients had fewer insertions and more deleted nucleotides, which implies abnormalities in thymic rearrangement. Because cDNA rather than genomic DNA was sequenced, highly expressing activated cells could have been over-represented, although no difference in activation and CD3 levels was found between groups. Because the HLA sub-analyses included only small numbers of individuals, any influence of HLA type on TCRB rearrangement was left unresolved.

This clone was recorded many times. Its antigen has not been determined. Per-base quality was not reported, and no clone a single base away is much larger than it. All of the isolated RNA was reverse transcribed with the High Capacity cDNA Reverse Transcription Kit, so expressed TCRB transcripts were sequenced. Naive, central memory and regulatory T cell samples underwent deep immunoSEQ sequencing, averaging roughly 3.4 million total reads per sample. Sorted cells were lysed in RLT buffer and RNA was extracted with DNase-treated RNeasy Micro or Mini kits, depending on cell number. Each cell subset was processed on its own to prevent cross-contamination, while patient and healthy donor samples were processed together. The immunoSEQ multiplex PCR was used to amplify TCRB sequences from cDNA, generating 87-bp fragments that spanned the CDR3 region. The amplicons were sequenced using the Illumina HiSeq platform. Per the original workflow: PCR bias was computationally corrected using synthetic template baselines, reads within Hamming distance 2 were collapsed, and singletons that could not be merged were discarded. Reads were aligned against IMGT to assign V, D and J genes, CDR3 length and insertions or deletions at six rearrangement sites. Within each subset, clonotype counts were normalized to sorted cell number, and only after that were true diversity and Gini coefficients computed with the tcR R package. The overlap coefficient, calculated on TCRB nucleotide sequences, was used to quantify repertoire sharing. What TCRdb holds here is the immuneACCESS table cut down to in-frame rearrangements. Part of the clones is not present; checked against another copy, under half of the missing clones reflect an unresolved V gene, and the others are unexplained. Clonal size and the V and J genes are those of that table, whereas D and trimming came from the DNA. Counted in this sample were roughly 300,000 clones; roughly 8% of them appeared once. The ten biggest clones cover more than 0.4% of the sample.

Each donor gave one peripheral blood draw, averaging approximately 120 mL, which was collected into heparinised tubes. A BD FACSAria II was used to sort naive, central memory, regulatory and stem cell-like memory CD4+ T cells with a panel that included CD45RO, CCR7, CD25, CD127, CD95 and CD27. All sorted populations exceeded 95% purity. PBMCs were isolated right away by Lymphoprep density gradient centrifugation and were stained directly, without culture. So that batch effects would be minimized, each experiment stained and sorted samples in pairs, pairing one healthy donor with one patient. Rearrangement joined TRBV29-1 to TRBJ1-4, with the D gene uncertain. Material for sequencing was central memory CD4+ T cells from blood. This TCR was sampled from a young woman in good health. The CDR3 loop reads CSVAGDNEKLFF. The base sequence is TGCAGCGTTGCAGGAGACAATGAAAAACTGTTTTTT.